This T cell receptor (beta chain) was captured by sequencing in a study of blood T cells in healthy people across ages. General study points: From one million sequenced T cells, diversity estimates were lower bounds.

Trimming pared 6 bases from V and 2 bases from J, leaving 16 bases between. The germline gives CDR1 SEHNR, CDR2 FQNEAQ (reference sequence). The CDR3 totals 15 residues. The table lists this clonotype with a few counts. The antigen is unknown. Alongside a J-beta primer mix, a sample-barcoded 5' primer served in a second PCR lasting 7 to 11 cycles. Each cDNA molecule carried a tag from a template-switch adaptor that contained 12 random nucleotides. TCRdb analysed the 5' RACE reads with MiXCR anew, one entry per CDR3 protein. The table lists about a million distinct CDR3 sequences, roughly half of them singletons, with around a fifth in the top ten. Each individual donor underwent a draw of roughly 10 milliliters of peripheral blood.

Sequencing used blood. This sequence originates from a woman in her fifties or sixties in good health. The chain employs TRBV7-9 and TRBJ1-2, with D maybe TRBD1 (6 bases). The chain's CDR3 is CASRQGQGGNYGYTF. CDR3 DNA: TGTGCCAGCAGGCAAGGCCAAGGGGGGAACTATGGCTACACCTTC.